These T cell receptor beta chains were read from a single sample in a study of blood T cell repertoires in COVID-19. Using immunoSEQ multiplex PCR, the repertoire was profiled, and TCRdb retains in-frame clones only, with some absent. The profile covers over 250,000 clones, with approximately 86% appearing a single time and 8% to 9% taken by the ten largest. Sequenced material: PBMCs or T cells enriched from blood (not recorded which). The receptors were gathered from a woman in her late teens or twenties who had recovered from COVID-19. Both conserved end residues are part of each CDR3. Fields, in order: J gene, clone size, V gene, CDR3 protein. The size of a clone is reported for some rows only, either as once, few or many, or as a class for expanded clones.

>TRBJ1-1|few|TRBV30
CAWSVRHTWNTEAFF
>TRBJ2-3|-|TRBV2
CASSKRTGNLQDTQYF
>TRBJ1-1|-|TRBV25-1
CASSEWGREAFF
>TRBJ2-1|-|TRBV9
CASSVQGYSYNEQFF
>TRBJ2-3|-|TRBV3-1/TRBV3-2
CASSQNHYTDTQYF
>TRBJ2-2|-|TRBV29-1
CSVETGHRTSNTGELFF
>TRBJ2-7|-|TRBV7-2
CASSFGLRYEQYF
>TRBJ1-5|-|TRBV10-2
CASSAGLSLGNQPQHF
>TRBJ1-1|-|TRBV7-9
CASSLAYGGEAFF
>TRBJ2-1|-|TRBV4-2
CASSQESSLGHNEQFF
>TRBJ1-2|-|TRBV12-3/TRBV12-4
CASSLSPYGYTF
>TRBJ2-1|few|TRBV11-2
CASSLEVRSYNEQFF
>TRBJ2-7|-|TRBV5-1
CASSLLLGSDSSSYEQYF
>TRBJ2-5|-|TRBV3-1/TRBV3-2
CASSQGTGWKETQYF
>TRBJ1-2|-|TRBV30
CAWRDSPDYGYTF
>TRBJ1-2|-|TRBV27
CASSLGPGFNYGYTF
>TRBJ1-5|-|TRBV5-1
CASRPGTGANQPQHF
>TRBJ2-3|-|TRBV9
CASGTSGHSTDTQYF
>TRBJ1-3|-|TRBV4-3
CASSQDGGTGSTGNTIYF
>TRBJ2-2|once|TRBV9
CASSVRQGRDTGELFF
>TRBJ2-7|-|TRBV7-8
CASSLGEISYEQYF
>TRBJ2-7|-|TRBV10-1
CASKRDKGSLEQYF
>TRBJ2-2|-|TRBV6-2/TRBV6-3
CASSPRGSGHTGELFF
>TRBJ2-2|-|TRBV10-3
CAISSGQGRTGELFF